A single sample is the source of the 22 T cell receptor beta chains below, sequenced in a study of chemoradiotherapy in HPV16-positive cancers (dated by TCRdb to 2022 to 2024). The library came from the immunoSEQ multiplex PCR assay. TCRdb took this table from immuneACCESS and kept in-frame rearrangements with V and J called. Such tables lack part of the clones; where checked against another copy, unresolved V genes explain under half of the gap, and the rest is unexplained. The sample has about 21,000 clones on record, around 86% of them singletons. The ten largest clones capture about 4.6% of the sample. The sample consisted of blood, taken from a patient who underwent chemoradiotherapy. These receptors were collected from a human donor with HPV-associated anogenital cancer.

V usage is TRBV11-3 and J usage is TRBJ2-7; the D is unclear. The CDR3 has 13 residues. Per the germline V gene, CDR1 is SGHNT and CDR2 is YENEEA. V lost 0 bases to trimming and J lost 3 bases, with 6 bases between them. CDR3: CASSLDHYYEQYF. The CDR3 coding sequence is TGTGCCAGCAGCTTAGATCATTACTACGAGCAGTACTTC.

The chain links TRBV6-5 to TRBJ2-2; TRBD1 matches 7 bases. CDR3 length equals 16 residues. CDR1 is MNHEY, CDR2 SVGAGI, per germline. Trimming removed 4 bases from V and 5 bases from J; junction bases left unmatched: 10. The DNA of the CDR3 is TGTGCCAGCAGTTCATCGTACAGGGGCAGGACCGGGGAGCTGTTTTTT. This codes for CASSSSYRGRTGELFF.

The gene calls are TRBV6-6 and TRBJ1-5; 10 nucleotides agree with TRBD1. Looked up from germline, CDR1 is MNHNY and CDR2 is SVGAGI (reference sequence). The V gene end was trimmed by 0 bases and the J gene end by 7 bases; junction bases not matched to a gene: 6. The CDR3 has 16 residues. CDR3 DNA sequence: TGTGCCAGCAGTTACTCGATTGGGACAGGGGAACAGCCCCAGCATTTT. It specifies CASSYSIGTGEQPQHF.

The CDR3, as DNA: TGTGCCAGCAGTTTGGACAGCCTAAACGAGCAGTACTTC. Translation gives CASSLDSLNEQYF. The chain recombines TRBV11-2 with TRBJ2-7, with TRBD1 as a possible D gene (6 bases). Trimming took off 6 bases at V and 5 bases at J, with 14 bases between the two ends. The CDR3 is made up of 13 amino acids. CDR1 and CDR2 (germline): SGHAT, FQNNGV. The whole variable domain, filled in from reference TRBV11-2 and TRBJ2-7, reads EAGVAQSPRYKIIEKRQSVAFWCNPISGHATLYWYQQILGQGPKLLIQFQNNGVVDDSQLPKDRFSAERLKGVDSTLKIQPAKLEDSAVYLCASSLDSLNEQYFGPGTRLTVT.

The V gene is TRBV29-1, the J gene TRBJ2-5; TRBD2 matches at 12 bases. Unmatched junction bases numbered 10, after V lost 3 bases and J lost 5 bases. Germline V gene lookup returns CDR1 SQVTM and CDR2 ANQGSEA. This CDR3 is built from 16 residues. The CDR3 spells CSVDAGLAGIWETQYF. The CDR3 region has the DNA TGCAGCGTTGATGCTGGACTAGCGGGGATCTGGGAGACCCAGTACTTC.

The chain's CDR3 is CASSLGREQFF. The CDR3 region has the DNA TGTGCCAGCAGCCTCGGCAGGGAGCAGTTCTTC. The V gene is TRBV7-2, the J gene TRBJ2-1; D uncertain. Germline CDR1 reads SGHTA; CDR2 reads FQGNSA. The ends were cut back, 5 bases at V and 10 bases at J, with 9 bases in the middle. The CDR3 totals 11 residues.

V is TRBV11-3 and J is TRBJ1-1; D not resolved. This CDR3 spans 12 amino acids. CDR1 and CDR2 (germline): SGHNT, YENEEA. V was shortened by 1 base and J by 8 bases, with 8 bases between the two germline ends. Here the CDR3 reads CASSLGAGEAFF. In DNA form, the CDR3 reads TGTGCCAGCAGCTTAGGGGCCGGAGAAGCTTTCTTT.

The V and J genes are TRBV7-9 and TRBJ2-3; 11 bases match TRBD1. The length of the CDR3 is 17 residues. Per germline, CDR1 SEHNR and CDR2 FQNEAQ (reference sequence). The V gene end was trimmed by 2 bases and the J gene end by 6 bases; junction bases not matched to a gene: 10. CDR3 region: CASSLSRTGGVEDTQYF. The DNA of the CDR3 is TGTGCCAGCAGCTTAAGCAGGACAGGGGGCGTCGAGGATACGCAGTATTTT.

The chain combines TRBV5-1 with TRBJ1-5, with TRBD1 as a possible D gene (6 bases). CDR1 is SGHRS, CDR2 YFSETQ, per germline. This CDR3 spans 15 amino acids. The ends were cut back, 1 base at V and 4 bases at J, with 12 bases in the middle. The CDR3 region has the DNA TGCGCCAGCAGCTTGTCAGGGGTCGGGAATCAGCCCCAGCATTTT. Translation gives CASSLSGVGNQPQHF.

The V gene is TRBV2, the J gene TRBJ2-5; D possibly uses TRBD1 or TRBD2 (6 bases each). The CDR3 loop spans 13 amino acids. The V gene's germline CDR1 is SNHLY and CDR2 FYNNEI. Trimming removed 8 bases at V and 1 base at J, with 11 bases between. Here the CDR3 reads CASSGATQETQYF. CDR3 DNA: TGTGCCAGCTCGGGGGCCACCCAAGAGACCCAGTACTTC. Variable domain in full (rest from reference TRBV2 and TRBJ2-5): EPEVTQTPSHQVTQMGQEVILRCVPISNHLYFYWYRQILGQKVEFLVSFYNNEISEKSEIFDDQFSVERPDGSNFTLKIRSTKLEDSAMYFCASSGATQETQYFGPGTRLLVL.

V is TRBV18 and J is TRBJ1-1, with a possible D match to TRBD1 (5 bases). The germline V and J ends were trimmed by 5 bases and 4 bases, with 14 bases remaining between them. This CDR3 has 14 residues. CDR1 and CDR2 (germline): KGHSH, LQKENI. This chain's CDR3 is CASSETETGTEAFF. The DNA of the CDR3 is TGTGCCAGCTCAGAGACAGAAACGGGCACTGAAGCTTTCTTT. Complete variable domain (other parts from reference TRBV18 and TRBJ1-1): NAGVMQNPRHLVRRRGQEARLRCSPMKGHSHVYWYRQLPEEGLKFMVYLQKENIIDESGMPKERFSAEFPKEGPSILRIQQVVRGDSAAYFCASSETETGTEAFFGQGTRLTVV.

This chain uses TRBV10-2 with TRBJ1-5, with no clear D. V was cut by 6 bases and J by 0 bases, with 12 bases left in between. There are 15 residues in the CDR3. Germline V gene data show CDR1 as WSHSY and CDR2 as SAAADI. The CDR3 coding sequence is TGCGCCAGCAGAGGAAGTTCTTATAGCAATCAGCCCCAGCATTTT. Translating gives CASRGSSYSNQPQHF.

This chain links TRBV5-1 with TRBJ2-2; possibly TRBD1 for D (6 bases). Trimming pared 0 bases from V and 8 bases from J, leaving 23 bases between. There are 18 residues in the CDR3. Germline V gene sequence: CDR1 SGHRS, CDR2 YFSETQ. Here the CDR3 reads CASSLGPQGHGPSGELFF. For the CDR3, the DNA is TGCGCCAGCAGCTTGGGTCCCCAGGGACATGGCCCATCGGGGGAGCTGTTTTTT.

The chain couples TRBV7-8 to TRBJ2-3, with 11 bases that match TRBD2. CDR1 and CDR2 from the germline V gene are SGHVS and FQNEAQ. Unmatched junction bases numbered 3, after V lost 4 bases and J lost 0 bases. This CDR3 region has 16 residues. The CDR3 here is CASSSRLAGSTDTQYF. For the CDR3, the DNA is TGTGCCAGCAGCTCACGACTAGCGGGGAGCACAGATACGCAGTATTTT.

The chain uses TRBV4-1 and TRBJ2-7; no clear D gene. The CDR3 length is 13 residues. In germline, CDR1 is MGHRA, CDR2 YSYEKL. V was cut by 4 bases and J by 5 bases, with 12 bases left in between. The CDR3 DNA follows: TGCGCCAGCAGCCCGCCGGGCGCCCACGAGCAGTACTTC. Residues: CASSPPGAHEQYF.

The V and J genes are TRBV9 and TRBJ2-2; D might be TRBD2 (5 bases). Germline loops: CDR1 SGDLS, CDR2 YYNGEE. V was trimmed by 5 bases and J by 1 base, leaving 12 bases between them. CDR3 size: 15 residues. The CDR3 spells CASRVNGVNTGELFF. The CDR3 bases are TGTGCCAGCAGAGTAAACGGGGTGAACACCGGGGAGCTGTTTTTT.

The chain links TRBV4-3 to TRBJ1-1; tentative D call: TRBD1 (5 bases). The CDR3 totals 16 residues. CDR1 is LGHNA and CDR2 is YSLEER in the germline V gene. Deletions cut 1 base from V and 1 base from J, with 13 bases between. The CDR3 DNA reads as TGCGCCAGCAGCCAAGGGGGGAACAGAGGGAACACTGAAGCTTTCTTT. Translated, it gives CASSQGGNRGNTEAFF.

The chain uses TRBV5-4 and TRBJ2-4, with TRBD2 matching over 14 bases. Germline CDR1 SGHNT, CDR2 YYREEE (reference sequence). V shed 4 bases and J 0 bases; nucleotides not matched to a gene: 6. The CDR3 is made up of 18 amino acids. Here the CDR3 reads CASSRRLAGGQAKNIQYF. The DNA for the CDR3 is TGTGCCAGCAGCCGCCGACTAGCGGGAGGGCAAGCCAAAAACATTCAGTACTTC.

The V and J genes are TRBV7-2 and TRBJ1-2, with 9 nucleotides matching TRBD1. This CDR3 spans 15 amino acids. Germline loops: CDR1 SGHTA, CDR2 FQGNSA. The ends lost 2 bases at V and 5 bases at J; junction bases unmatched: 6. Here the CDR3 DNA reads TGTGCCAGCAGCTTAATGGGACAGGGCTATTATGGCTACACCTTC. It codes for CASSLMGQGYYGYTF.

This clone was recorded only once. The CDR3: CASSPTGMNTGELFF. CDR3 in DNA: TGCGCCAGCAGTCCGACAGGGATGAACACCGGGGAGCTGTTTTTT. The V gene is TRBV23-1, the J gene TRBJ2-2; TRBD1 agrees at 7 bases. TRBV23-1 is recorded as an ORF, its role being uncertain. The CDR3 has 15 amino acids. Losses at the gene ends were 4 bases for V and 1 base for J; bases not matched to a gene: 3.

This clone showed up just once. The chain's CDR3 is CASRGQGANGGELFF. The CDR3 coding sequence is TGTGCCAGCAGAGGACAGGGGGCAAACGGCGGGGAGCTGTTTTTT. The genes are TRBV5-6 and TRBJ2-2, with 11 bases lining up with TRBD1. CDR1 and CDR2 from the germline V gene are SGHDT and YYEEEE. Trimming took 5 bases from V and 7 from J; bases not matched to a gene: 7. The CDR3 extends over 15 amino acids.

The chain uses TRBV4-3 and TRBJ2-3; 7 bases are shared with TRBD1. The ends lost 4 bases at V and 4 bases at J; junction bases unmatched: 11. This CDR3 comprises 16 residues. CDR1 and CDR2 (germline): LGHNA, YSLEER. DNA for the CDR3: TGCGCCAGCAGCCTTACCGTCGGGACAGAGGCAGATACGCAGTATTTT. Protein: CASSLTVGTEADTQYF.